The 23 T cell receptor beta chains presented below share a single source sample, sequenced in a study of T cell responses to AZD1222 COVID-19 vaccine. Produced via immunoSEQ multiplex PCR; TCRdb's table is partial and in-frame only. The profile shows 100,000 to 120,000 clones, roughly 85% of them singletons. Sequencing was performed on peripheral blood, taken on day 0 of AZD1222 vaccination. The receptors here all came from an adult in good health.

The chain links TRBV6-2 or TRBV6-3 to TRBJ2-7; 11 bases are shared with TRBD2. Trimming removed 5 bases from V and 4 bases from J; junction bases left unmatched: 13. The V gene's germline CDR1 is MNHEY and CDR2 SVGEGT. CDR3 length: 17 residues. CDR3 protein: CASSPSVAGGIIYEQYF. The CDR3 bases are TGTGCCAGCAGTCCATCCGTAGCGGGAGGGATTATTTACGAGCAGTACTTC.

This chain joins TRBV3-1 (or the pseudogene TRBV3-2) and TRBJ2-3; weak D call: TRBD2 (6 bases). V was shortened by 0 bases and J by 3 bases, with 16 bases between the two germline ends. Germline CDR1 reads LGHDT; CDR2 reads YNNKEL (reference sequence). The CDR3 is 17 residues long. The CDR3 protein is CASSQDIFGGGTDTQYF. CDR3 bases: TGTGCCAGCAGCCAAGACATATTCGGGGGAGGAACAGATACGCAGTATTTT.

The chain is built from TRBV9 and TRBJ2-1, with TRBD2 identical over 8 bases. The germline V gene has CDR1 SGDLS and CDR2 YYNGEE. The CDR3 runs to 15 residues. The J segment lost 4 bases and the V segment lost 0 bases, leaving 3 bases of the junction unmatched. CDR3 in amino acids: CASSVEERGYNEQFF. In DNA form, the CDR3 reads TGTGCCAGCAGCGTAGAGGAGCGGGGGTACAATGAGCAGTTCTTC.

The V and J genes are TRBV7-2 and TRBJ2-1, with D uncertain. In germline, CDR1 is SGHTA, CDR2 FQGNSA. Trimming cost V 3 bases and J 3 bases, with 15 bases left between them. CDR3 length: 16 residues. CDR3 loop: CASSLYPTQIYNEQFF. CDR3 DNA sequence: TGTGCCAGCAGCTTGTATCCGACTCAGATCTACAATGAGCAGTTCTTC.

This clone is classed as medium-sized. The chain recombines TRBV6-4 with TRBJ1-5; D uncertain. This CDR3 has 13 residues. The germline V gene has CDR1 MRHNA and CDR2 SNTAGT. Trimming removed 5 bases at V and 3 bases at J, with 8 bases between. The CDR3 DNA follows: TGTGCCAGCAGTCCGGATTCCAATCAGCCCCAGCATTTT. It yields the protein CASSPDSNQPQHF.

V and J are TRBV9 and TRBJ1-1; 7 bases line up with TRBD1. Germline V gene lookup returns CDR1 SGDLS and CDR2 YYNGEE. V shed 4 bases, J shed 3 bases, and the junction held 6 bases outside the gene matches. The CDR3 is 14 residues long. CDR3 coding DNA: TGTGCCAGCAGCCTACTAGACAGGGACACTGAAGCTTTCTTT. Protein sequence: CASSLLDRDTEAFF. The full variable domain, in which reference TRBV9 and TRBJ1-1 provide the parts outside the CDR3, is DSGVTQTPKHLITATGQRVTLRCSPRSGDLSVYWYQQSLDQGLQFLIQYYNGEERAKGNILERFSAQQFPDLHSELNLSSLELGDSALYFCASSLLDRDTEAFFGQGTRLTVV.

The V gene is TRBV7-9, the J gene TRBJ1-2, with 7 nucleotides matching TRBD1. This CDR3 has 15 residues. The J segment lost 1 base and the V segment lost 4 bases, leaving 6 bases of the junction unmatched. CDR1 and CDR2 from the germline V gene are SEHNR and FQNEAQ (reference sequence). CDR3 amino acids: CASSSRDSLNYGYTF. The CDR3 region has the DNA TGTGCCAGCAGCTCTAGGGACAGCCTTAACTATGGCTACACCTTC.

The CDR3 reads CASSPLPVSRTDTQYF. For the CDR3, the DNA is TGTGCCAGCTCACCTCTCCCGGTGAGCAGGACAGATACGCAGTATTTT. This chain uses TRBV18 with TRBJ2-3; D uncertain. Germline CDR1 KGHSH, CDR2 LQKENI. Trimming removed 3 bases at V and 3 bases at J, with 16 bases between. The CDR3 is 16 amino acids.

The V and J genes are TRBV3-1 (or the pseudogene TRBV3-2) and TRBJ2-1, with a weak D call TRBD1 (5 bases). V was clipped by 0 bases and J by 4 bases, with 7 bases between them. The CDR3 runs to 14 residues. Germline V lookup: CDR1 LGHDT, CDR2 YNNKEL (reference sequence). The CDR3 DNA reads TGTGCCAGCAGCCAAGATCAGGGATACAATGAGCAGTTCTTC. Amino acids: CASSQDQGYNEQFF.

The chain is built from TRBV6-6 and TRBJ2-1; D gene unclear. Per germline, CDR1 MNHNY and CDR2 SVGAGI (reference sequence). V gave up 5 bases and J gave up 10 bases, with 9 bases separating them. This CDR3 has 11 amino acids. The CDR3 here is CASSQTLEQFF. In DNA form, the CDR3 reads TGTGCCAGCAGTCAAACACTAGAGCAGTTCTTC.

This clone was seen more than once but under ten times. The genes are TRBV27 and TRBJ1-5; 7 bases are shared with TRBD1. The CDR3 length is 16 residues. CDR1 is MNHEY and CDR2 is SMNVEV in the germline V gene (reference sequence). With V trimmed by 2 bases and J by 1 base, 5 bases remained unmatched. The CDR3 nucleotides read TGTGCCAGCAGTTTAAAGGGGGCTATGAGCAATCAGCCCCAGCATTTT. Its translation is CASSLKGAMSNQPQHF.

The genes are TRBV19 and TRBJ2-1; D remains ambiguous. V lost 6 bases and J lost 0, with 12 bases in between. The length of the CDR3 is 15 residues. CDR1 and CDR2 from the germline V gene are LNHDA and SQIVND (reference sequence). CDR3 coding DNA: TGTGCCAGTAGGAAAGCCGATAGCTCCTACAATGAGCAGTTCTTC. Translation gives CASRKADSSYNEQFF.

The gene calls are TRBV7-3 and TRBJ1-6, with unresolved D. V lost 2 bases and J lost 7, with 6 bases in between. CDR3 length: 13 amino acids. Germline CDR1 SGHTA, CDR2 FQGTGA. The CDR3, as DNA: TGTGCCAGCAGCTTAGGGCCGAATTCACCCCTCCACTTT. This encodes CASSLGPNSPLHF. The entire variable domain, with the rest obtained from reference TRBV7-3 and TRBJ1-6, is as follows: GAGVSQTPSNKVTEKGKYVELRCDPISGHTALYWYRQSLGQGPEFLIYFQGTGAADDSGLPNDRFFAVRPEGSVSTLKIQRTERGDSAVYLCASSLGPNSPLHFGNGTRLTVT.

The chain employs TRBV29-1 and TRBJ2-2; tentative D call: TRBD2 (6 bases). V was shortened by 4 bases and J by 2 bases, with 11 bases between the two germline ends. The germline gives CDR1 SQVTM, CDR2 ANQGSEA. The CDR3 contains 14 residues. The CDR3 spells CSVGGSGNTGELFF. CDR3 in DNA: TGCAGCGTTGGAGGTAGCGGAAACACCGGGGAGCTGTTTTTT.

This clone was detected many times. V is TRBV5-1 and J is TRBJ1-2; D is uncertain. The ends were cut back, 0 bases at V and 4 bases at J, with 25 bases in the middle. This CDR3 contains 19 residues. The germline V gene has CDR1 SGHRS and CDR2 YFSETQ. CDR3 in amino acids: CASSLGYRAKEENGYGYTF. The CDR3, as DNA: TGCGCCAGCAGCTTGGGGTATAGGGCCAAGGAGGAGAATGGCTATGGCTACACCTTC.

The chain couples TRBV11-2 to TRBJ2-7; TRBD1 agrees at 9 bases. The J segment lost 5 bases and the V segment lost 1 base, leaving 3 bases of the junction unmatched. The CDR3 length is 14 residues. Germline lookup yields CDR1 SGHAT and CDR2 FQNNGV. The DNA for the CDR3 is TGTGCCAGCAGCTTAGGGCGACAGGGGGACGAGCAGTACTTC. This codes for CASSLGRQGDEQYF. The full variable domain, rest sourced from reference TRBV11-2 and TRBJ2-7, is EAGVAQSPRYKIIEKRQSVAFWCNPISGHATLYWYQQILGQGPKLLIQFQNNGVVDDSQLPKDRFSAERLKGVDSTLKIQPAKLEDSAVYLCASSLGRQGDEQYFGPGTRLTVT.

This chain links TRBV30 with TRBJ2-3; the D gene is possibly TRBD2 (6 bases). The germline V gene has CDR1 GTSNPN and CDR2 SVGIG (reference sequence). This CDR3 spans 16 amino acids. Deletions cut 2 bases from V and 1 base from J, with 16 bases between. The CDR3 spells CAWSIRRGGGTDTQYF. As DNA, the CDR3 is TGTGCCTGGAGTATCCGGAGGGGCGGGGGCACAGATACGCAGTATTTT.

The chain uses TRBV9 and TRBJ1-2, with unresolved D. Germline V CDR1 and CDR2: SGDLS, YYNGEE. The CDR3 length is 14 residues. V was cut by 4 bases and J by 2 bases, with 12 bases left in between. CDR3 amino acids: CASSPIRLNYGYTF. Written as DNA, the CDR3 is TGTGCCAGCAGCCCCATTAGGCTAAACTATGGCTACACCTTC.

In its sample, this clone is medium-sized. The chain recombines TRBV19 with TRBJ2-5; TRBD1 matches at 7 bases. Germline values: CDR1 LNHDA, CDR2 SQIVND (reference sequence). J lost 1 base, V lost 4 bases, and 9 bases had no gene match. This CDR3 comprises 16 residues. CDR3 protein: CASSSNRGSGQETQYF. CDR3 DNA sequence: TGTGCCAGTAGTAGTAACAGGGGTTCCGGCCAAGAGACCCAGTACTTC.

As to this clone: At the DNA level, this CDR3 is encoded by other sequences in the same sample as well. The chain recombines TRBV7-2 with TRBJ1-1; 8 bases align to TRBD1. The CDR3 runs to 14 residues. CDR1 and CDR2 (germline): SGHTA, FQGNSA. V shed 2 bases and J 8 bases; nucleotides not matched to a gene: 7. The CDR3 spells CASSLSGTGTEAFF. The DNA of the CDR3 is TGTGCCAGCAGCTTATCCGGGACAGGAACCGAAGCTTTCTTT.

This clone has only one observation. In nucleotides, the CDR3 is TGTGCCAGCACCCAGGTGGGGGCCGAGCAGTACTTC. Residues: CASTQVGAEQYF. The rearrangement uses TRBV5-5 and TRBJ2-7; TRBD1 is a possible D gene (6 bases). Looked up from germline, CDR1 is SGHKS and CDR2 is YYEKEE (reference sequence). The CDR3 length is 12 residues. The V gene lost 6 bases and the J gene lost 6 bases, with 13 bases spanning the gap.

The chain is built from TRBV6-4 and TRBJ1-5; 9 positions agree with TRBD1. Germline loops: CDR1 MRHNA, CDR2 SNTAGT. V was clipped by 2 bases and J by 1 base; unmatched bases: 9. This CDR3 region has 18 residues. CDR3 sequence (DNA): TGTGCCAGCAGTGACCCCAGGACAGGGGAGGCGAGCAATCAGCCCCAGCATTTT. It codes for CASSDPRTGEASNQPQHF.

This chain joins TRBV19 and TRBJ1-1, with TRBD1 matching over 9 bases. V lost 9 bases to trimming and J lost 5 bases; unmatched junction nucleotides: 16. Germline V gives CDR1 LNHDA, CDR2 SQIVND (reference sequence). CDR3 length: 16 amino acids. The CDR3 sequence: CASFSSRDRVGTEAFF. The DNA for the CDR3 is TGTGCCAGCTTCTCGAGCCGGGACAGGGTTGGGACTGAAGCTTTCTTT.